This entry is about one T cell receptor beta chain. The antigen is undetermined. Reverse transcription of about 0.45 to 1 ug RNA was performed with random hexamers. The amplification used immunoSEQ multiplex PCR on TCR beta CDR3; it spanned 54 Vbeta and 13 Jbeta. MiXCR, run by TCRdb on the immunoSEQ multiplex PCR reads, gives a single entry per CDR3 protein. The sample comprises over 150,000 distinct CDR3 sequences, around 94% of which are singletons, and around 0.095% rests with the top ten. These data originate in a study of CD8 T cells in Susac syndrome. About the research overall: Each patient with Susac syndrome, at the time of blood draw, was therapy-naive, on corticosteroids, or on intravenous immunoglobulin alone. Regarding the study as a whole: The CD4+ T cell repertoires, which came from Susac syndrome patients, showed no sign of clonal expansion.

CDR3 size: 17 residues. The source is a human donor with Susac syndrome. Source material: CD4+ T cells from PBMCs. This chain connects TRBV21-1 to TRBJ2-5; the listed D gene, TRBD2, was not tested against the DNA. TRBV21-1 is marked as a pseudogene. The CDR3 DNA reads TGTGCCAGCAGCAAGGGGCGGGAGGAAGTTATCCAAGAGACCCAGTACTTC. Amino acid sequence: CASSKGREEVIQETQYF.